This T cell receptor (beta chain) emerged from a study of T cell responses to AZD1222 COVID-19 vaccine. This clone was seen more than once but under ten times. Antigen unknown. V shed 2 bases and J shed 3 bases, with 5 bases lying between them. This CDR3 region has 13 residues. Germline lookup yields CDR1 LGHDT and CDR2 YNNKEL (reference sequence). Study observations and caveats: Sampling that yielded the repertoires occurred only after the peak T cell response.

Sequenced by immunoSEQ multiplex PCR; TCRdb stores in-frame clones only, minus some. Seen here are about 84,000 clones, around 88% observed once, and the top ten hold 11%. This specimen was peripheral blood, taken 28 days after the second AZD1222 dose. The rearrangement joins TRBV3-1 (or the pseudogene TRBV3-2) to TRBJ1-3; D gene uncertain. The clonotype comes from an adult who received the AZD1222 COVID-19 vaccine. CDR3 sequence (DNA): TGTGCCAGCAGCCAAACTCATGGAAACACCATATATTTT. It is translated as CASSQTHGNTIYF.